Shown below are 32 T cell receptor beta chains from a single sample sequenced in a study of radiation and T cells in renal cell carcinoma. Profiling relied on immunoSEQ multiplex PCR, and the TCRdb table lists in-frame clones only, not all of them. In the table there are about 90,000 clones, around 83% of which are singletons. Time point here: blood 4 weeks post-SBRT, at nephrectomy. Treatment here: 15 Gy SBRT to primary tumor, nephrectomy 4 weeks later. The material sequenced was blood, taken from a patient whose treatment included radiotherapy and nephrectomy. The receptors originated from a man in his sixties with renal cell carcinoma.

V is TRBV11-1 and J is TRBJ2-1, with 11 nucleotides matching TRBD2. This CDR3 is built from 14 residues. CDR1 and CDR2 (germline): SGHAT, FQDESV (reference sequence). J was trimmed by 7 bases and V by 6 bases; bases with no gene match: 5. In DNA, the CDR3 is TGTGCCAGCAGTAGACTAGCGGGATTTAATGAGCAGTTCTTC. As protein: CASSRLAGFNEQFF. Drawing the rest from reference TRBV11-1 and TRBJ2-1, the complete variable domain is EAEVAQSPRYKITEKSQAVAFWCDPISGHATLYWYRQILGQGPELLVQFQDESVVDDSQLPKDRFSAERLKGVDSTLKIQPAELGDSAMYLCASSRLAGFNEQFFGPGTRLTVL.

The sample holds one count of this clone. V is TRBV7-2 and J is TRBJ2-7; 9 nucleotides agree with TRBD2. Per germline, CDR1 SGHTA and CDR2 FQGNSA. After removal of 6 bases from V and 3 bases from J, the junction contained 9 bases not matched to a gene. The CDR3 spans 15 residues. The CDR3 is CASSFDSAGGYEQYF. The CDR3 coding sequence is TGTGCCAGCAGTTTTGATTCAGCGGGAGGCTACGAGCAGTACTTC.

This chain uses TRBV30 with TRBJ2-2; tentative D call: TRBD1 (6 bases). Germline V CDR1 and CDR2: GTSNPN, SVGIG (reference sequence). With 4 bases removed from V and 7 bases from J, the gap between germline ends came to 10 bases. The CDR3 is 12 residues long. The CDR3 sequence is CAWNRDRGELFF. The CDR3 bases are TGTGCCTGGAACAGGGATCGCGGGGAGCTGTTTTTT.

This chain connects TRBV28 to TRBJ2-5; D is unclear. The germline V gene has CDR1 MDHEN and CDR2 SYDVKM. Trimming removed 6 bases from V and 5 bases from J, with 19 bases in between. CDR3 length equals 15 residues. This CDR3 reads CASSARMGGVETQYF. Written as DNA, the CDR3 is TGTGCCAGCAGCGCCCGAATGGGTGGAGTTGAGACCCAGTACTTC.

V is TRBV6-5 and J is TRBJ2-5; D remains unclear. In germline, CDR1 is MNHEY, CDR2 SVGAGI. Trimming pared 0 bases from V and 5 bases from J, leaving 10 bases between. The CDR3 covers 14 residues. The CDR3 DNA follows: TGTGCCAGCAGTTACTCGAGTCGACGGGAGACCCAGTACTTC. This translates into CASSYSSRRETQYF.

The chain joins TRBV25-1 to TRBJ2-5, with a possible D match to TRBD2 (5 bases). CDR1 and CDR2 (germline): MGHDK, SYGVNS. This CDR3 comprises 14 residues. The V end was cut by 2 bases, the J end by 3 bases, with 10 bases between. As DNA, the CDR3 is TGTGCCAGCAGTGAAGAACCGAGGGAAGAGACCCAGTACTTC. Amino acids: CASSEEPREETQYF.

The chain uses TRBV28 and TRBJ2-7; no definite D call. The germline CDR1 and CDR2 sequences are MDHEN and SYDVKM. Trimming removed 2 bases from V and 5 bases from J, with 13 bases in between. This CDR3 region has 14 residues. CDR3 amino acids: CASSLQAARNEQYF. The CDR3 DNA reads TGTGCCAGCAGTTTACAGGCCGCCCGGAACGAGCAGTACTTC.

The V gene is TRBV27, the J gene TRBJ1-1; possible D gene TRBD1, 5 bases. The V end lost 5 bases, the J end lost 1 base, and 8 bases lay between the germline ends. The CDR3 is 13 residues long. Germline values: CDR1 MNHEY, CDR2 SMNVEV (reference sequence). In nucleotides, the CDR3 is TGTGCCAGCAGTCCAGGACAGAACACTGAAGCTTTCTTT. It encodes CASSPGQNTEAFF.

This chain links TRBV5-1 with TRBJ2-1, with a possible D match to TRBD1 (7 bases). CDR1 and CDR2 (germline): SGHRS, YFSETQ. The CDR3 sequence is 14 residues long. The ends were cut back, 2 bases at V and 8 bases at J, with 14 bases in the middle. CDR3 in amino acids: CASSFGGGTDEQFF. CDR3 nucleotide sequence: TGCGCCAGCAGCTTTGGTGGGGGGACAGATGAGCAGTTCTTC.

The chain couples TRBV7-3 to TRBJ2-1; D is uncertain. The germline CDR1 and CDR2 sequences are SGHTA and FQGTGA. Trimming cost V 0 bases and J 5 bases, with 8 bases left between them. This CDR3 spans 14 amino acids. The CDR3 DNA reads TGTGCCAGCAGCTTAACGATGGCCAACAATGAGCAGTTCTTC. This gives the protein CASSLTMANNEQFF.

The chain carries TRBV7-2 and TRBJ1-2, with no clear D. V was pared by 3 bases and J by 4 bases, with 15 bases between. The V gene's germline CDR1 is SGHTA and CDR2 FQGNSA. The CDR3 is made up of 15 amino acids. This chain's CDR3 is CASSLTLQASYGYTF. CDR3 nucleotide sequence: TGTGCCAGCAGCTTGACTCTGCAGGCCTCCTATGGCTACACCTTC.

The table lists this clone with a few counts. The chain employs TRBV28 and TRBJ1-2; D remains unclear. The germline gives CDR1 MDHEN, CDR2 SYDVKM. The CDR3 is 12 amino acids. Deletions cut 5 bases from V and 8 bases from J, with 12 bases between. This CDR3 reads CASSPPGEGYTF. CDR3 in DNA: TGTGCCAGCAGTCCCCCGGGCGAGGGCTACACCTTC.

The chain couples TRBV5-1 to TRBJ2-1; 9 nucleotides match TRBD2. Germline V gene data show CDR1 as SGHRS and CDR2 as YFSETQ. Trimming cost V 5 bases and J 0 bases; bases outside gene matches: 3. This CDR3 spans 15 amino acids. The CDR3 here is CASRISGSSYNEQFF. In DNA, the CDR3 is TGCGCCAGCAGAATTAGCGGGAGCTCCTACAATGAGCAGTTCTTC.

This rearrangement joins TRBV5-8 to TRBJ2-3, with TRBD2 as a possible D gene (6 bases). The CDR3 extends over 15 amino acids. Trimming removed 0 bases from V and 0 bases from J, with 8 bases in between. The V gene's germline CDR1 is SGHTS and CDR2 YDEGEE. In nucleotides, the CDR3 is TGTGCCAGCAGCTTGGCAGGGACTAGCACAGATACGCAGTATTTT. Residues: CASSLAGTSTDTQYF.

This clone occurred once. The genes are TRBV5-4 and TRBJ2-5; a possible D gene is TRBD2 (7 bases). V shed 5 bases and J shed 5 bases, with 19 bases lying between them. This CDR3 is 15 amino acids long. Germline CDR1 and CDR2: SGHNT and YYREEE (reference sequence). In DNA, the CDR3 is TGTGCCAGCAGTTCTGAGGGGGGGGCATATGAGACCCAGTACTTC. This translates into CASSSEGGAYETQYF.

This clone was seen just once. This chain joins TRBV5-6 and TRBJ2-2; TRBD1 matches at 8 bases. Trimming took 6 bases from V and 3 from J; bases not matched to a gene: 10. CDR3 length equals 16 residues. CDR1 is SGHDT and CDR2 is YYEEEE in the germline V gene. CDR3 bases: TGTGCCAGCAATTCGTGGGGGACAGGATACACCGGGGAGCTGTTTTTT. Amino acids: CASNSWGTGYTGELFF.

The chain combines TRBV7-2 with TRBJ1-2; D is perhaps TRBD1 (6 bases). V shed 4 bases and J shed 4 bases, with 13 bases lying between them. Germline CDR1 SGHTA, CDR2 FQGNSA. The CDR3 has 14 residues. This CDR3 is CASSSYGTFYGYTF. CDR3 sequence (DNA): TGTGCCAGCAGCTCTTACGGGACATTCTATGGCTACACCTTC.

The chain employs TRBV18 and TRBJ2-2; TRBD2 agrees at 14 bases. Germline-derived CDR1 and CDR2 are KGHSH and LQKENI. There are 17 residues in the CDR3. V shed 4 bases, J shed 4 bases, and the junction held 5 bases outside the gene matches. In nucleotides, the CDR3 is TGTGCCAGCTCACGAGGGACTAGCGGGAGTCGCACCGGGGAGCTGTTTTTT. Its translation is CASSRGTSGSRTGELFF.

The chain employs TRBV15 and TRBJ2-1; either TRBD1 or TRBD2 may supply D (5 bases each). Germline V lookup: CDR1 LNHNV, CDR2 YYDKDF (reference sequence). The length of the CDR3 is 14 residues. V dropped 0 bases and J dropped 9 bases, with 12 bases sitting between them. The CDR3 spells CATSRDPPGSEQFF. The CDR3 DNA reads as TGTGCCACCAGCAGAGATCCGCCAGGGAGTGAGCAGTTCTTC.

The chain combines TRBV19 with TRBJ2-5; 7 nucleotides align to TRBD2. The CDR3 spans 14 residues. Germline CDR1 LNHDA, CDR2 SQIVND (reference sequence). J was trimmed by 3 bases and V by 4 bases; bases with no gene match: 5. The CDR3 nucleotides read TGTGCCAGTAGTAATGGCCTAGCGGAAGAGACCCAGTACTTC. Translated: CASSNGLAEETQYF.

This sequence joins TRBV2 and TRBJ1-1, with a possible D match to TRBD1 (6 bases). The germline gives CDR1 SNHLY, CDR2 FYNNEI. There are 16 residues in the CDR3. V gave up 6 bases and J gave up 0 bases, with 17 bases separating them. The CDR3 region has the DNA TGTGCCAGCAGAAAGGGAACAGGGACCATGAACACTGAAGCTTTCTTT. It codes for CASRKGTGTMNTEAFF.

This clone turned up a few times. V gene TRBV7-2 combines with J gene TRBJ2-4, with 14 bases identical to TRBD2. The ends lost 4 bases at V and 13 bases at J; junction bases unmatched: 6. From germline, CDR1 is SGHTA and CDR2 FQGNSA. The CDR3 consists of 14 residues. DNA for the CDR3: TGTGCCAGCAGCTCGGGACTAGCGGGAGCGGGACAGTACTTC. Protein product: CASSSGLAGAGQYF.

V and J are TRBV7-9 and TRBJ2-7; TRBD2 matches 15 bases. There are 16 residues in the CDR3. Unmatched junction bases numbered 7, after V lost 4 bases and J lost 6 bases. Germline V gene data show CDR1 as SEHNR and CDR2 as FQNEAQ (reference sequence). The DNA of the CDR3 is TGTGCCAGCAGCTCGCGGACTAGCGGGAGGGCCAGCGAGCAGTACTTC. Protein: CASSSRTSGRASEQYF.

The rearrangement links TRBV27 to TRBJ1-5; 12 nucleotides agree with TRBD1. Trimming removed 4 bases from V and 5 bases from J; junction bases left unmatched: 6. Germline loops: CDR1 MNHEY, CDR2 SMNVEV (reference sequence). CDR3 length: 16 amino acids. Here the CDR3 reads CASSSGQGASHQPQHF. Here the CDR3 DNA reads TGTGCCAGCAGTTCGGGACAGGGGGCTTCTCATCAGCCCCAGCATTTT.

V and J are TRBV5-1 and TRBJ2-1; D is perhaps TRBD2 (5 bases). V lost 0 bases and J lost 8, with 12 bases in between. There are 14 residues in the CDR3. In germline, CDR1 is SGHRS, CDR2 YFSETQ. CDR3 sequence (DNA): TGCGCCAGCAGCTTGGTACGGATGAGGGATGAGCAGTTCTTC. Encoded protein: CASSLVRMRDEQFF.

The CDR3 DNA reads TGTGCCAGTAGGCCGGTCGGGTCTCGAATAGGTGCAGATACGCAGTATTTT. It translates to CASRPVGSRIGADTQYF. The chain employs TRBV19 and TRBJ2-3; no definite D call. Germline CDR1 LNHDA, CDR2 SQIVND (reference sequence). The CDR3 consists of 17 residues. V shed 6 bases and J shed 4 bases, with 23 bases lying between them.

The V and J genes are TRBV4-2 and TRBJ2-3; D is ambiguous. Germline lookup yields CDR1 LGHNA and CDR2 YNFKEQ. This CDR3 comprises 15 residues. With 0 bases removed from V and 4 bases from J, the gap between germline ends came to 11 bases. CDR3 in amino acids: CASSQEIIQADTQYF. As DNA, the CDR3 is TGTGCCAGCAGCCAAGAGATTATCCAGGCAGATACGCAGTATTTT.

The CDR3 sequence is CATSRGNFNEKLFF. In DNA form, the CDR3 reads TGTGCCACCAGCAGAGGAAACTTTAATGAAAAACTGTTTTTT. The rearrangement joins TRBV15 to TRBJ1-4, with unresolved D. The CDR3 has 14 amino acids. Trimming took off 1 base at V and 4 bases at J, with 7 bases between the two ends. Germline lookup yields CDR1 LNHNV and CDR2 YYDKDF (reference sequence).

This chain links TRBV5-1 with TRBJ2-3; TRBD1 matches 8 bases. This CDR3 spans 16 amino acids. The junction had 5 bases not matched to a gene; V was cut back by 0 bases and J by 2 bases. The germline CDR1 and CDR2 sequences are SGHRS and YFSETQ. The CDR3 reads CASSLAGQVNTDTQYF. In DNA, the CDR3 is TGCGCCAGCAGCTTGGCGGGACAGGTCAACACAGATACGCAGTATTTT.

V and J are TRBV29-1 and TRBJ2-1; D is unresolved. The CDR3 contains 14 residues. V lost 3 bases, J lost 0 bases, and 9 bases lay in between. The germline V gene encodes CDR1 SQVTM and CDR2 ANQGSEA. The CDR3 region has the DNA TGCAGCGTTGATCCCAGTTACTCCTACAATGAGCAGTTCTTC. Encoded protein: CSVDPSYSYNEQFF.

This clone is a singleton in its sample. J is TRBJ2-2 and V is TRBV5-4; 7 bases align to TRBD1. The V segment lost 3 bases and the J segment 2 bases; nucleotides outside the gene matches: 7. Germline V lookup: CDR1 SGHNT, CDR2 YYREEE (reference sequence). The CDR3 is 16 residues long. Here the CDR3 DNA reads TGTGCCAGCAGCTCGATCGGGACAGCCAACACCGGGGAGCTGTTTTTT. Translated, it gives CASSSIGTANTGELFF.

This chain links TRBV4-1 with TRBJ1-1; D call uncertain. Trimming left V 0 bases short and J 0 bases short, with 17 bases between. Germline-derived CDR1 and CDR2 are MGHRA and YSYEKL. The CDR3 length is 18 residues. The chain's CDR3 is CASSQDSTATGLNTEAFF. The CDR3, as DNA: TGCGCCAGCAGCCAAGATAGCACAGCCACCGGATTGAACACTGAAGCTTTCTTT.